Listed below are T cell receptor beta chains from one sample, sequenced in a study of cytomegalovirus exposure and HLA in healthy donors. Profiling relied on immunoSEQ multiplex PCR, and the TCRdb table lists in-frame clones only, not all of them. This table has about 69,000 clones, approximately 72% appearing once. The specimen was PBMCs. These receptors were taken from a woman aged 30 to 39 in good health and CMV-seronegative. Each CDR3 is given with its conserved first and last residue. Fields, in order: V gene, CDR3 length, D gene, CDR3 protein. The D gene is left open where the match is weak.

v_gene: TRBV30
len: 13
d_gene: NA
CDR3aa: CAWRRDGIEKLFF

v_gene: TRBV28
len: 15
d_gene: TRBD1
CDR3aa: CASSLQDRADHEQYF

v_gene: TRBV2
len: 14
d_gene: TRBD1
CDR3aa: CASTLQGPRTEAFF

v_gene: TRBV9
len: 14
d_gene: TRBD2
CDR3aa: CASRTSGNTGELFF

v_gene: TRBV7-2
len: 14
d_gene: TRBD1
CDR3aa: CASSSRQGTQPQHF

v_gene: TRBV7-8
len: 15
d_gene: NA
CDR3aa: CASSLDRAFVYEQYF

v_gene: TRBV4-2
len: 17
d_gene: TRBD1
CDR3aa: CASSQDLGGQANYGYTF

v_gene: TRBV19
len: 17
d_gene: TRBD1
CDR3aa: CASSIGQGIGGYSPLHF

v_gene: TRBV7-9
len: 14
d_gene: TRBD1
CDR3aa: CASSLQGAHTEAFF

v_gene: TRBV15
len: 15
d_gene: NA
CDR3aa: CATSRDRGRVYEQYF

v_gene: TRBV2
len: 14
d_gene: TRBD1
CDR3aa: CASSGTGLSGELFF

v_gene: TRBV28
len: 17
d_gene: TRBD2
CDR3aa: CASSLGTSGGAADTQYF

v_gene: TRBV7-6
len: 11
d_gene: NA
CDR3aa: CASSWRETQYF

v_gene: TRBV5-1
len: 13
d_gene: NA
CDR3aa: CASSTQVGNTIYF

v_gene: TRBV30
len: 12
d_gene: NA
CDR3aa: CAWGRTYNEQFF

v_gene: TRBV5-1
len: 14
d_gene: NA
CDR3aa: CASSLEGVGQPQHF

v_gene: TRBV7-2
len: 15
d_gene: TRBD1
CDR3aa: CASSLGQGPGETQYF

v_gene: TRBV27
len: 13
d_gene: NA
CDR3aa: CASSLSGRNIQYF

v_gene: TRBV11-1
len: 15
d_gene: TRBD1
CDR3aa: CASSLRDRRYNEQFF

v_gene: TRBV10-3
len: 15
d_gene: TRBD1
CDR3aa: CAISESDRGVGEQFF

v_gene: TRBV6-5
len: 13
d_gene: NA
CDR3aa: CASSPPAVYEQFF

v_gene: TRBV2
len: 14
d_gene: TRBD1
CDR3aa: CASVPTGNQETQYF

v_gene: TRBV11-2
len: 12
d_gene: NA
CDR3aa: CASSLLAYEQYF

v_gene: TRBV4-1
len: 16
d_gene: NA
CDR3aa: CASSQPPGQPNQPQHF

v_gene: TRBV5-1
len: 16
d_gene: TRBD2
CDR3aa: CASSLETSGGAETQYF

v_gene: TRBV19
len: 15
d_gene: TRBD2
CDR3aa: CASRASGGGADTQYF

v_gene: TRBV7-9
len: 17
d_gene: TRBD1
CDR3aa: CASSSKRGTVRRDTQYF

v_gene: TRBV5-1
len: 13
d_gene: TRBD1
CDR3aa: CASSTGQGGGYTF

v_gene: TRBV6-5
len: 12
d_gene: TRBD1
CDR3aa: CASAGDREGAFF

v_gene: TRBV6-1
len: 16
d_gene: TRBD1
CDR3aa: CASSEALWTGDQPQHF

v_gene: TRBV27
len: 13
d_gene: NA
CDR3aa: CASSSGTYYGYTF

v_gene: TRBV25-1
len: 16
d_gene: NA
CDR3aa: CASSEWVGALGNGYTF